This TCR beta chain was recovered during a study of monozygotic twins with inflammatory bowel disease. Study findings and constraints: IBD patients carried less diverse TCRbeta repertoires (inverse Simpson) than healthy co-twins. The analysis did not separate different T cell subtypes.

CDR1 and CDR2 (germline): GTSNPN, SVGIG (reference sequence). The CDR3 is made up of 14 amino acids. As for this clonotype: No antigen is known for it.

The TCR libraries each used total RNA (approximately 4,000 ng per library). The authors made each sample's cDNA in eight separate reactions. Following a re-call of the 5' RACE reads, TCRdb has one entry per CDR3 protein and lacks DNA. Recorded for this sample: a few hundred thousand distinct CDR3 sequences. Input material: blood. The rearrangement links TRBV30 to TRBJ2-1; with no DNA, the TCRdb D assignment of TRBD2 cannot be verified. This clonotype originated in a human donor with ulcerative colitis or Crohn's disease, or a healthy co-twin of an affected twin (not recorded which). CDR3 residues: CAWSPGSGKDEQFF.